This TCR beta chain was retrieved from a study of T cell responses to AZD1222 COVID-19 vaccine. In the study overall: Second-dose schedules of about 4 or about 12 weeks were combined.

Study-wide findings and caveats: The reported proportion of spike-specific TCRs targeting unmutated variant regions was nearly half.

Some clones are missing from TCRdb's copy, which holds only in-frame ones; the method was immunoSEQ multiplex PCR. The sample contains 140,000 to 150,000 clones, more than 80% of which appear only once. A remark on this clone: As yet, its antigen is unknown.

Sequenced here: peripheral blood, sampled on day 0 of AZD1222 vaccination. The receptor was isolated from an adult in good health.

The CDR3 spells CASSISVNTEAFF. In nucleotides, the CDR3 is TGTGCCAGTAGTATCTCAGTGAACACTGAAGCTTTCTTT. The chain is built from TRBV19 and TRBJ1-1; D not resolved. Germline values: CDR1 LNHDA, CDR2 SQIVND (reference sequence). Trimming stripped 3 bases from V and 0 bases from J, with 5 bases between. The length of the CDR3 is 13 residues.